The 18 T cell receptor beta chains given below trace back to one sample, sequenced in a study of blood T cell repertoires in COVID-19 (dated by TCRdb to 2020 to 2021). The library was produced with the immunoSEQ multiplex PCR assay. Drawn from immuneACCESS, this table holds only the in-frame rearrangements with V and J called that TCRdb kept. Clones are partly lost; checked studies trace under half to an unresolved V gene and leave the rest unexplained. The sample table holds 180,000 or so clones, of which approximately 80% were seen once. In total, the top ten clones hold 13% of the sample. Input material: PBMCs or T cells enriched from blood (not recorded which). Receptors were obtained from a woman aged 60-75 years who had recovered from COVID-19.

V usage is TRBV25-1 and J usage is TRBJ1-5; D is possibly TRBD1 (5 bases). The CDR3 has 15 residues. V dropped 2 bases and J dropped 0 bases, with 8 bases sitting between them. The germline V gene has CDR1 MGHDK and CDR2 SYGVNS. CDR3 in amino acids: CASSEGTFSNQPQHF. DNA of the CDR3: TGTGCCAGCAGTGAAGGGACTTTTAGCAATCAGCCCCAGCATTTT.

The CDR3 DNA follows: TGTGCCCACTTAGTTGACAATGAGCAGTTCTTC. Its protein is CAHLVDNEQFF. The V and J genes are TRBV7-9 and TRBJ2-1; D gene uncertain. Germline V gene sequence: CDR1 SEHNR, CDR2 FQNEAQ (reference sequence). The CDR3 sequence is 11 residues long. V lost 11 bases to trimming and J lost 5 bases, with 10 bases between them. Together with reference TRBV7-9 and TRBJ2-1, the CDR3 gives the full variable domain: DTGVSQNPRHKITKRGQNVTFRCDPISEHNRLYWYRQTLGQGPEFLTYFQNEAQLEKSRLLSDRFSAERPKGSFSTLEIQRTEQGDSAMYLCAHLVDNEQFFGPGTRLTVL.

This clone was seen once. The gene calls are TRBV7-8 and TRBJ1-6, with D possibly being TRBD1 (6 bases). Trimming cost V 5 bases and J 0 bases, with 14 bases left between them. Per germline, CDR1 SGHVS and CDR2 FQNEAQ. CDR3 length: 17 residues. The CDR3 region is CASSVGTRSSYNSPLHF. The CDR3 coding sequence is TGTGCCAGCAGCGTCGGGACACGGAGCTCCTATAATTCACCCCTCCACTTT.

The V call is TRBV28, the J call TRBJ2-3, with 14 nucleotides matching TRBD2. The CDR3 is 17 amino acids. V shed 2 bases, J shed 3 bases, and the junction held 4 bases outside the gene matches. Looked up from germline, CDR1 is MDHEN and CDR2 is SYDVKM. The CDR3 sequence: CASSLGGLAGETDTQYF. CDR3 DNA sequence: TGTGCCAGCAGTTTAGGGGGACTAGCGGGAGAAACAGATACGCAGTATTTT.

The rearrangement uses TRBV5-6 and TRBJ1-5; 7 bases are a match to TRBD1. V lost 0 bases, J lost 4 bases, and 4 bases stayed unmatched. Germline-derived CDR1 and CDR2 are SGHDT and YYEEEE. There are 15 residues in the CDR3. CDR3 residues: CASSLAGTANQPQHF. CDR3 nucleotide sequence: TGTGCCAGCAGCTTGGCCGGGACAGCAAATCAGCCCCAGCATTTT. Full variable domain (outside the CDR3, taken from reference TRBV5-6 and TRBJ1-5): DAGVTQSPTHLIKTRGQQVTLRCSPKSGHDTVSWYQQALGQGPQFIFQYYEEEERQRGNFPDRFSGHQFPNYSSELNVNALLLGDSALYLCASSLAGTANQPQHFGDGTRLSIL.

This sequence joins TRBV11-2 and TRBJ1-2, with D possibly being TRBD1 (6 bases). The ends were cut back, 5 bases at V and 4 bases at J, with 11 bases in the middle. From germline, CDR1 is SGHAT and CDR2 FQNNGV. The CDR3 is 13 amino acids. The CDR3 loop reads CASSPTGIYGYTF. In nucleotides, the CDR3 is TGTGCCAGCAGCCCTACAGGGATCTATGGCTACACCTTC.

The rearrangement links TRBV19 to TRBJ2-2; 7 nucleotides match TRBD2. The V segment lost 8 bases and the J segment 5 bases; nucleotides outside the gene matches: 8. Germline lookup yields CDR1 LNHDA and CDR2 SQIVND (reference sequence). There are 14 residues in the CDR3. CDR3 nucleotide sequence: TGTGCCAGTCGATCTATGCGGGGGACCGGGGAGCTGTTTTTT. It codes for CASRSMRGTGELFF.

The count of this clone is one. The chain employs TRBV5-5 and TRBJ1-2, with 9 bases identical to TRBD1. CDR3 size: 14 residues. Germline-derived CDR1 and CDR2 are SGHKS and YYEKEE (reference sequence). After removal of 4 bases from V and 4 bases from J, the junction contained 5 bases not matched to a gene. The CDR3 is CASSPTGGLYGYTF. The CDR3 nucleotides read TGTGCCAGCAGCCCAACAGGGGGCCTCTATGGCTACACCTTC.

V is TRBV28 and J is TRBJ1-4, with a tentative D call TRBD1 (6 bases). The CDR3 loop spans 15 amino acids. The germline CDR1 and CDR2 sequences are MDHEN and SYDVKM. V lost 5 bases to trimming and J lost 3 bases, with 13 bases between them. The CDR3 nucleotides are TGTGCCAGCAGTCGAGGGGGTTCAGCTAATGAAAAACTGTTTTTT. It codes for CASSRGGSANEKLFF.

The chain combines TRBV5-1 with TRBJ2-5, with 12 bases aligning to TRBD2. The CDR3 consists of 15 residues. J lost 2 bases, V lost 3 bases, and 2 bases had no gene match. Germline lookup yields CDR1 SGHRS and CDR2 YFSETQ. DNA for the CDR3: TGCGCCAGCAGCTCAGGACTAGCGGGGCAAGAGACCCAGTACTTC. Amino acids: CASSSGLAGQETQYF.

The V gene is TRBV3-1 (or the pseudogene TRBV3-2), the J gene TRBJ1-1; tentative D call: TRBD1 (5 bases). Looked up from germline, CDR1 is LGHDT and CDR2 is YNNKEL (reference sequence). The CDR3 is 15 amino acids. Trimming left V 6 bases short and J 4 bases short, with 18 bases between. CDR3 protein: CASSPPRGDVTEAFF. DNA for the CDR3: TGTGCCAGCAGTCCCCCACGGGGGGACGTCACTGAAGCTTTCTTT.

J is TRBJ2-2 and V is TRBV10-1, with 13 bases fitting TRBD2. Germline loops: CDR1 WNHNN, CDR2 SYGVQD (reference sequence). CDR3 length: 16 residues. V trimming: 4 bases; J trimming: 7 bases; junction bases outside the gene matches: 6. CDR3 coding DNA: TGCGCCAGCAGTGGAGAACTAGCGGGAGGGATCGGGGAGCTGTTTTTT. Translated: CASSGELAGGIGELFF.

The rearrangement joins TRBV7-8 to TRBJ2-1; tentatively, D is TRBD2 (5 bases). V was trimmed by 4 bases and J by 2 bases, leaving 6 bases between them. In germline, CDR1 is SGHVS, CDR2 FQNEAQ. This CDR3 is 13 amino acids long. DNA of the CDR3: TGTGCCAGCAGCTCCGGGACCTACAATGAGCAGTTCTTC. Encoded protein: CASSSGTYNEQFF.

The CDR3 loop is CASSGAWVNTEAFF. In DNA, the CDR3 is TGTGCCAGCAGTGGGGCCTGGGTGAACACTGAAGCTTTCTTT. The genes are TRBV2 and TRBJ1-1, with D unresolved. This CDR3 is built from 14 residues. Germline-derived CDR1 and CDR2 are SNHLY and FYNNEI. V was cut by 4 bases and J by 0 bases, with 9 bases left in between.

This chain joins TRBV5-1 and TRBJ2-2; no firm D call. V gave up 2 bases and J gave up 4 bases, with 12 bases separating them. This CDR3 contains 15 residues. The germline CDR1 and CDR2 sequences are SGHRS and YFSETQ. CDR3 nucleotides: TGCGCCAGCAGCTTTGCGGCCCCGAGCACCGGGGAGCTGTTTTTT. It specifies CASSFAAPSTGELFF.

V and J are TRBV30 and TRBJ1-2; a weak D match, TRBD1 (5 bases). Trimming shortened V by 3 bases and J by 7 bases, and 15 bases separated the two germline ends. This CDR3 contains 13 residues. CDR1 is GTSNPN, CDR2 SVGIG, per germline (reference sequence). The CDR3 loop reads CAWSPGGSGGYTF. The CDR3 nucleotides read TGTGCCTGGAGCCCCGGGGGTTCGGGTGGCTACACCTTC.

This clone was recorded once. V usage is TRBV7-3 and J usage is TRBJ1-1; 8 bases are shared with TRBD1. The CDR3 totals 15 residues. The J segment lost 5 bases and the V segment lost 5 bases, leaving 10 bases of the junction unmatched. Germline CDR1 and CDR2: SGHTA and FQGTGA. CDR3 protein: CASSPGGAMLTEAFF. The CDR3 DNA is TGTGCCAGCAGCCCAGGGGGCGCAATGTTAACTGAAGCTTTCTTT. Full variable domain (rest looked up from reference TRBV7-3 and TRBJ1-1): GAGVSQTPSNKVTEKGKYVELRCDPISGHTALYWYRQSLGQGPEFLIYFQGTGAADDSGLPNDRFFAVRPEGSVSTLKIQRTERGDSAVYLCASSPGGAMLTEAFFGQGTRLTVV.

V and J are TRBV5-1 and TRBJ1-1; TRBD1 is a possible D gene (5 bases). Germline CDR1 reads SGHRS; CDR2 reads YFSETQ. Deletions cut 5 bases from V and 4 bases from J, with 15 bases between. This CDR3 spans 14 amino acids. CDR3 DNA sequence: TGCGCCAGCAGTTCTGGGGAGGGACTCACTGAAGCTTTCTTT. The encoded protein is CASSSGEGLTEAFF. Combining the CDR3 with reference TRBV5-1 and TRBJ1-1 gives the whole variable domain KAGVTQTPRYLIKTRGQQVTLSCSPISGHRSVSWYQQTPGQGLQFLFEYFSETQRNKGNFPGRFSGRQFSNSRSEMNVSTLELGDSALYLCASSSGEGLTEAFFGQGTRLTVV.